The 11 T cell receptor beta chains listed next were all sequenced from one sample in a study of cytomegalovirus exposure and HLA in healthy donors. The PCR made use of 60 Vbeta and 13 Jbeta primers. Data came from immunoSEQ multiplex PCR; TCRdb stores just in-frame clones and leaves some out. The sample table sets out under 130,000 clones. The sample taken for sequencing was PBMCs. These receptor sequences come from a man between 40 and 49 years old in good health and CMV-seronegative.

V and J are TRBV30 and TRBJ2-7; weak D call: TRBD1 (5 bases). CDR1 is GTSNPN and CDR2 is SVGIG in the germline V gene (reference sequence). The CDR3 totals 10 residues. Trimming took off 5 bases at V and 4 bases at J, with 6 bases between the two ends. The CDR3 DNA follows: TGTGCCTGGGGACATTACGAGCAGTACTTC. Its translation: CAWGHYEQYF.

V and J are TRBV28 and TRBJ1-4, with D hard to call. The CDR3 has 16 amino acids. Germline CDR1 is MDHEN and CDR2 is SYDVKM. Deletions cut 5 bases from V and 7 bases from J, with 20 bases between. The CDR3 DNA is TGTGCCAGCAGTCTCCTTAAGACGGTCCGAGGTGAAAAACTGTTTTTT. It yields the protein CASSLLKTVRGEKLFF.

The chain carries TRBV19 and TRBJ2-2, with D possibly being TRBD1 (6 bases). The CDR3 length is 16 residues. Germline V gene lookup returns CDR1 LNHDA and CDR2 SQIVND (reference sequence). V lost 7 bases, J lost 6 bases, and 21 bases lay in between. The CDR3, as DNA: TGTGCCAGTACTACACAGGGAAATGAGGCGGCCGGGGAGCTGTTTTTT. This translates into CASTTQGNEAAGELFF.

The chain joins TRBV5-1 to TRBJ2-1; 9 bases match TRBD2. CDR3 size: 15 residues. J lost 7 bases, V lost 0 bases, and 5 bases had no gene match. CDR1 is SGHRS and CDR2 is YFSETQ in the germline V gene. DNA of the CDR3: TGCGCCAGCAGCTTGGTTGTGGCGGGAGGGAATGAGCAGTTCTTC. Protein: CASSLVVAGGNEQFF. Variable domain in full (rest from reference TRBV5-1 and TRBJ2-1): KAGVTQTPRYLIKTRGQQVTLSCSPISGHRSVSWYQQTPGQGLQFLFEYFSETQRNKGNFPGRFSGRQFSNSRSEMNVSTLELGDSALYLCASSLVVAGGNEQFFGPGTRLTVL.

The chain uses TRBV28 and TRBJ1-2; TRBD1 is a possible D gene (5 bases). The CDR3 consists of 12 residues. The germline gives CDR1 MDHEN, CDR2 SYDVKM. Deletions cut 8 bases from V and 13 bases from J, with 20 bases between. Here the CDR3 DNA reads TGTGCCAGCTGGACGACAGACGGGGGGGGCACCTTC. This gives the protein CASWTTDGGGTF.

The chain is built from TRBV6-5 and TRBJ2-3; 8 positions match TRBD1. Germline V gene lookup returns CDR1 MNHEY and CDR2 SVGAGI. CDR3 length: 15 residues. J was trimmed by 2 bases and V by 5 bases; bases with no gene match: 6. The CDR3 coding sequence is TGTGCCAGCAGTAGAGTACAGGGGGACACAGATACGCAGTATTTT. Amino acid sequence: CASSRVQGDTDTQYF.

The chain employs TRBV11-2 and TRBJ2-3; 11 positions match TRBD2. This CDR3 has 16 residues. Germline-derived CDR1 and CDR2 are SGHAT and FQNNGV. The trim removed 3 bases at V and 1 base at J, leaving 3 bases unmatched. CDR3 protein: CASSFLAGGRTDTQYF. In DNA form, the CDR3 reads TGTGCCAGCAGCTTCCTAGCGGGGGGCCGCACAGATACGCAGTATTTT.

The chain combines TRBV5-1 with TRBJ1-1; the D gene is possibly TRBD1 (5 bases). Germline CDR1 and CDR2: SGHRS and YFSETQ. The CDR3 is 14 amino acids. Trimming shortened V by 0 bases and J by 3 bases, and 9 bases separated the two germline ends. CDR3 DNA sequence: TGCGCCAGCAGCTTGGTCGGGGGGGACACTGAAGCTTTCTTT. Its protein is CASSLVGGDTEAFF.

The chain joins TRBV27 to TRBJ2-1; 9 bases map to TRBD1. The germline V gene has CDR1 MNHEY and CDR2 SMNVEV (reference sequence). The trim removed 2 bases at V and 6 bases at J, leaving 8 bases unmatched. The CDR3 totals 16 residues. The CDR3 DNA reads TGTGCCAGCAGTTTACGGACAGGACAGGGGCTCAATGAGCAGTTCTTC. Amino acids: CASSLRTGQGLNEQFF.

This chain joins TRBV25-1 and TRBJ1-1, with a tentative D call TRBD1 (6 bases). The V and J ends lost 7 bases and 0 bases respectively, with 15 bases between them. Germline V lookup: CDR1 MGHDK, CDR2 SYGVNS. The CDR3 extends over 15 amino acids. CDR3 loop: CASKGDTYMNTEAFF. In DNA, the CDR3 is TGTGCCAGCAAAGGGGACACCTACATGAACACTGAAGCTTTCTTT.

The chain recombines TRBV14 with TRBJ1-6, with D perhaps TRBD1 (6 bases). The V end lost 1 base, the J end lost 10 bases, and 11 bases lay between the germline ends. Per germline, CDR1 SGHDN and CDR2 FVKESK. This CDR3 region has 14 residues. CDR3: CASSQAQGFSPLHF. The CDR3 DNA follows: TGTGCCAGCAGCCAAGCGCAGGGGTTCTCACCCCTCCACTTT.